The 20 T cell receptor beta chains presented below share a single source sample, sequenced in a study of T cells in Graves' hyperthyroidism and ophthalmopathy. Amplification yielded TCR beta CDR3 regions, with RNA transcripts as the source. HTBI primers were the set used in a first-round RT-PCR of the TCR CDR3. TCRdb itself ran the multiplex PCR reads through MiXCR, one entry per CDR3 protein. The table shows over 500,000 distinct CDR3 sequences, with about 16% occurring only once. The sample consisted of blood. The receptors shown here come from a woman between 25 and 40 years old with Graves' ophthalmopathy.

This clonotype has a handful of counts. CDR3 DNA sequence: TGTGCCAGCAGCCAAGGGCGGCAGACCCCCTACGAGCAGTACTTC. Amino acids: CASSQGRQTPYEQYF. The chain joins TRBV7-2 to TRBJ2-7; D gene unclear. Germline V gives CDR1 SGHTA, CDR2 FQGNSA. This CDR3 comprises 15 residues. Trimming took 5 bases from V and 2 from J, leaving 16 bases between them.

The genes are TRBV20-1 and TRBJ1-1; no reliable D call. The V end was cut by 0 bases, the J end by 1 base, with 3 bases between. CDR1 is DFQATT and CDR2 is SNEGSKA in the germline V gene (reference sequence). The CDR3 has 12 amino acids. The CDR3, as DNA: TGCAGTGCTAGAGAAACGAACACTGAAGCTTTCTTT. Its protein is CSARETNTEAFF.

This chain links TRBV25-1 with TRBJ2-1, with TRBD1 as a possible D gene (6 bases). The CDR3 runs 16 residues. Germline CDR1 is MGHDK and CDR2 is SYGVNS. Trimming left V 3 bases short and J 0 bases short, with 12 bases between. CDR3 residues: CASSDIRDNSYNEQFF. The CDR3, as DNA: TGTGCCAGCAGTGACATCCGGGACAACTCCTACAATGAGCAGTTCTTC.

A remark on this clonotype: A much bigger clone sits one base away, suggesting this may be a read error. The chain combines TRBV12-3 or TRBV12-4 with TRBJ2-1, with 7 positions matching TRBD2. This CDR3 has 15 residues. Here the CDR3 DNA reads TGTGCCAGCAGCAGCGGGATGGCGTCCTACAGTGAGCAGTTCTTC. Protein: CASSSGMASYSEQFF.

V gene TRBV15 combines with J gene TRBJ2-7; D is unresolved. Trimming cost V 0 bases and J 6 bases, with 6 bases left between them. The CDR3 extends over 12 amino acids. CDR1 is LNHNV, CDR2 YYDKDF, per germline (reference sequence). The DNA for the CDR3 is TGTGCCACCAGCAGAGATTCTGGCGAGCAGTACTTC. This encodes CATSRDSGEQYF.

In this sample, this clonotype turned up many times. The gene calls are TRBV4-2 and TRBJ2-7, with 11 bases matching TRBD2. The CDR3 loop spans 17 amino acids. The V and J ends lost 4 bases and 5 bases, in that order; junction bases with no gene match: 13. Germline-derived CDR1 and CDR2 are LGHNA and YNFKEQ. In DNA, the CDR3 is TGTGCCAGCAGCCCCCCCACTCTAGCGGGAGGCGGGAACGAGCAGTACTTC. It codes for CASSPPTLAGGGNEQYF.

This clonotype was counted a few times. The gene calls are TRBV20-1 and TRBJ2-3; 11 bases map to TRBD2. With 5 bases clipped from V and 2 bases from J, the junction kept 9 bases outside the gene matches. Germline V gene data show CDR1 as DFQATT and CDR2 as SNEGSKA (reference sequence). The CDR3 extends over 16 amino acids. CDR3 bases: TGCAGTGCTGAATCCGGGACTAGCGGCCACACAGATACGCAGTATTTT. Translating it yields CSAESGTSGHTDTQYF.

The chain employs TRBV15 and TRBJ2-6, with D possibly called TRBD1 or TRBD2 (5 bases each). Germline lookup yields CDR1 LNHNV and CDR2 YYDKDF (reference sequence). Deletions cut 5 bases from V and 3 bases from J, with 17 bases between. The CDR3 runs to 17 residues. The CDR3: CATSPEGLGFGANVLTF. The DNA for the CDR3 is TGTGCCACCAGCCCAGAGGGGTTGGGATTTGGGGCCAACGTCCTGACTTTC.

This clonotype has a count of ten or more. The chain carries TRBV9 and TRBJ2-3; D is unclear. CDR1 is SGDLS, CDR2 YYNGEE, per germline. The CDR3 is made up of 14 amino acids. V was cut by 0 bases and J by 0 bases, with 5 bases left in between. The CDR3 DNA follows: TGTGCCAGCAGCGTAGTTGGGAGCACAGATACGCAGTATTTT. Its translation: CASSVVGSTDTQYF.

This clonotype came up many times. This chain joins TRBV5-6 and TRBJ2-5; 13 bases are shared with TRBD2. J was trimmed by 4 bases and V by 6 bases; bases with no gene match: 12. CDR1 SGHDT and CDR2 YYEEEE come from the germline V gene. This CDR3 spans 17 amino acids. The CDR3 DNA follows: TGTGCCAGCAACGTCAGGGGACTAGCGGGAAGGCGAGAGACCCAGTACTTC. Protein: CASNVRGLAGRRETQYF.

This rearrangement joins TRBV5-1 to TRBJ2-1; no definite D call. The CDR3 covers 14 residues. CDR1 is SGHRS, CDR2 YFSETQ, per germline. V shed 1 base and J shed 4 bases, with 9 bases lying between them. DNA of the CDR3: TGCGCCAGCAGCTTGTTGGGTTTATACAATGAGCAGTTCTTC. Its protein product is CASSLLGLYNEQFF.

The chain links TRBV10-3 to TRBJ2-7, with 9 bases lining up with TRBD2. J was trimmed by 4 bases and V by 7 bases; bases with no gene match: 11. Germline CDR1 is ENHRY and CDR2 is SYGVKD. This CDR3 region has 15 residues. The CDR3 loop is CAIMDPSGILYEQYF. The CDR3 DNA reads TGTGCCATCATGGATCCTAGCGGGATCCTGTACGAGCAGTACTTC.

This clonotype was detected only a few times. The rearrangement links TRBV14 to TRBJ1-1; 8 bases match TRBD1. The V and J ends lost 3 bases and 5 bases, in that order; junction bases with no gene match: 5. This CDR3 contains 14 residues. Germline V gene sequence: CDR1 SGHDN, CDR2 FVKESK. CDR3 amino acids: CASSQDRDLTEAFF. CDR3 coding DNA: TGTGCCAGCAGCCAGGACAGGGATCTTACTGAAGCTTTCTTT.

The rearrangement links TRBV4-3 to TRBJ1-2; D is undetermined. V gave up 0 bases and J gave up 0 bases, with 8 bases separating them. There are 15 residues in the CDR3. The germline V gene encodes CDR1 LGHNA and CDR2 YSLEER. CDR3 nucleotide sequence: TGCGCCAGCAGCCAAGATCTTCGGACTAACTATGGCTACACCTTC. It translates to CASSQDLRTNYGYTF.

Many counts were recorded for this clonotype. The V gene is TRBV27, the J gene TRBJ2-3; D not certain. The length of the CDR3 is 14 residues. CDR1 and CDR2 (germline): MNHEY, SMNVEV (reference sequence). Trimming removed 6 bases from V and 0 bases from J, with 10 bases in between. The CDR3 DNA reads TGTGCCAGCAGCTTAAGTTCTAGCACAGATACGCAGTATTTT. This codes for CASSLSSSTDTQYF.

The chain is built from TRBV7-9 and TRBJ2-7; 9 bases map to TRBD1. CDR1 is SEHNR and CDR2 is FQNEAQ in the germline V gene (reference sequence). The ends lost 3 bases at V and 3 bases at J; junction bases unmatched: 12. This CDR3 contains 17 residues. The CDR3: CASSFYAPGTGNYEQYF. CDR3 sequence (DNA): TGTGCCAGCAGCTTTTACGCTCCCGGGACAGGGAACTACGAGCAGTACTTC.

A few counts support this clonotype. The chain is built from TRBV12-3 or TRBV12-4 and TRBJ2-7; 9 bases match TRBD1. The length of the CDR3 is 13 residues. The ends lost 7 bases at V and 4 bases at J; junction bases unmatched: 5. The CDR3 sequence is CASIGDRDYEQYF. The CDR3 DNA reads TGTGCCAGCATCGGGGACAGGGATTACGAGCAGTACTTC.

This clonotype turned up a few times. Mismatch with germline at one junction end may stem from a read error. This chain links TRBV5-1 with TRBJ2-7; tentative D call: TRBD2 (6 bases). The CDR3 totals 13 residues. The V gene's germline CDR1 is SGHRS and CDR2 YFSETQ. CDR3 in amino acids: CASSWRGSYEQYF. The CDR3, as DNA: TGTGCCAGCAGCTGGCGGGGCTCCTACGAGCAGTACTTC.

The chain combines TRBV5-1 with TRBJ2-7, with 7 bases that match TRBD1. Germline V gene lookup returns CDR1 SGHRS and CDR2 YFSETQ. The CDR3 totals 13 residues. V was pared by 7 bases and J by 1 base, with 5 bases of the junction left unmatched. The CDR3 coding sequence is TGCGCCAGCCGATCCAGGGGGTCCTACGAGCAGTACTTC. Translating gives CASRSRGSYEQYF.

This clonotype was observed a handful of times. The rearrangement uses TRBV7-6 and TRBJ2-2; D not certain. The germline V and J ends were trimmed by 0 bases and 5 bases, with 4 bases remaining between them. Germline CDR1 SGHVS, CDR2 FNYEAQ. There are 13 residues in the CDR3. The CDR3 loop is CASSLARTGELFF. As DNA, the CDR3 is TGTGCCAGCAGCTTAGCCCGAACCGGGGAGCTGTTTTTT.